This T cell receptor beta chain originates from a study of shared clonotypes between healthy human individuals. Assay used: immunoSEQ multiplex PCR; TCRdb lists only in-frame clones, some missing. The table has about 490,000 clones, 65% to 85% seen once; the top ten hold roughly 13%. V gave up 0 bases and J gave up 4 bases, with 6 bases separating them. This CDR3 comprises 13 residues. Germline values: CDR1 SGHAT, CDR2 FQNNGV. Sequencing used PBMCs. This sequence joins TRBV11-2 and TRBJ1-2; D remains ambiguous. The TCR sequence derives from a woman in her 40s in good health. Some clones in this sample may be carry-over from other donors' samples. CDR3 sequence (DNA): TGTGCCAGCAGCTTAGATTGGGGCTATGGCTACACCTTC. This gives the protein CASSLDWGYGYTF.